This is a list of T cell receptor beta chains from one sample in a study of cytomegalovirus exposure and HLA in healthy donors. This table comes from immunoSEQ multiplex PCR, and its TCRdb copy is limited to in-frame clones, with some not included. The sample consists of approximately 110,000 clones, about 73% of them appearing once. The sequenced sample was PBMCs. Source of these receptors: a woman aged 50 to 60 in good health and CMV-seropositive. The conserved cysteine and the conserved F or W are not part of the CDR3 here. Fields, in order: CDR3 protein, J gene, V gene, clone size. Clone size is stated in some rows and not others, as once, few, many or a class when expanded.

CDR3aa: ASSIVPGQGAETQY
j_gene: TRBJ2-5
v_gene: TRBV19
abundance: NA

CDR3aa: ASSFGLNYGYT
j_gene: TRBJ1-2
v_gene: TRBV28
abundance: NA

CDR3aa: ASSVASGMVYEQY
j_gene: TRBJ2-7
v_gene: TRBV9
abundance: NA

CDR3aa: ASSYDRDGNTIY
j_gene: TRBJ1-3
v_gene: TRBV7-9
abundance: NA

CDR3aa: ASQIASSSYEQY
j_gene: TRBJ2-7
v_gene: TRBV27
abundance: NA

CDR3aa: ASSQRGREGGGYT
j_gene: TRBJ1-2
v_gene: TRBV4-2
abundance: NA

CDR3aa: ASSLADRGNTEAF
j_gene: TRBJ1-1
v_gene: TRBV7-8
abundance: NA

CDR3aa: ASSKGQGGLRETQY
j_gene: TRBJ2-5
v_gene: TRBV7-3
abundance: NA

CDR3aa: ATSSPEGRGGDGYT
j_gene: TRBJ1-2
v_gene: TRBV15
abundance: once

CDR3aa: ASSPVGVEQY
j_gene: TRBJ2-7
v_gene: TRBV18
abundance: NA

CDR3aa: ASSGPTGINEKLF
j_gene: TRBJ1-4
v_gene: TRBV6-1
abundance: NA

CDR3aa: ASSHRRALSYEQY
j_gene: TRBJ2-7
v_gene: TRBV6-5
abundance: NA

CDR3aa: SAVWVGRGTGYT
j_gene: TRBJ1-2
v_gene: TRBV29-1
abundance: NA

CDR3aa: ASSQVTAGGLYEQY
j_gene: TRBJ2-7
v_gene: TRBV4-1
abundance: NA

CDR3aa: ASSATAPSGNTIY
j_gene: TRBJ1-3
v_gene: TRBV18
abundance: few

CDR3aa: ASSTTGESQPQH
j_gene: TRBJ1-5
v_gene: TRBV11-2
abundance: few

CDR3aa: ASGLRPWGGGTRYNEQF
j_gene: TRBJ2-1
v_gene: TRBV12-5
abundance: NA

CDR3aa: ASRSEGANEQF
j_gene: TRBJ2-1
v_gene: TRBV28
abundance: NA

CDR3aa: ASSLDSSTDTQY
j_gene: TRBJ2-3
v_gene: TRBV7-2
abundance: few

CDR3aa: ASWSAGNEQF
j_gene: TRBJ2-1
v_gene: TRBV27
abundance: NA

CDR3aa: ASRLSGVSYEQY
j_gene: TRBJ2-7
v_gene: TRBV7-2
abundance: NA

CDR3aa: SSSLALGQGNPAGT
j_gene: TRBJ1-2
v_gene: TRBV7-9
abundance: NA

CDR3aa: ASSSQGSGSYNSPLH
j_gene: TRBJ1-6
v_gene: TRBV5-6
abundance: NA

CDR3aa: ASRAGLAGGRGTDTQY
j_gene: TRBJ2-3
v_gene: TRBV2
abundance: NA

CDR3aa: ASSPLYSNQPQH
j_gene: TRBJ1-5
v_gene: TRBV28
abundance: NA

CDR3aa: ASSEWAGTTYEQY
j_gene: TRBJ2-7
v_gene: TRBV6-1
abundance: NA

CDR3aa: ASSDRGAGQPQH
j_gene: TRBJ1-5
v_gene: TRBV2
abundance: NA

CDR3aa: ASSGQSGEKLS
j_gene: TRBJ1-4
v_gene: TRBV2
abundance: NA

CDR3aa: ASRGLFSGNTIY
j_gene: TRBJ1-3
v_gene: TRBV23-1
abundance: NA

CDR3aa: ASSYGQWGKETQY
j_gene: TRBJ2-5
v_gene: TRBV6-7
abundance: NA

CDR3aa: ASSRDGNYGYT
j_gene: TRBJ1-2
v_gene: TRBV7-9
abundance: NA

CDR3aa: ASSPAGGHNEQF
j_gene: TRBJ2-1
v_gene: TRBV9
abundance: few

CDR3aa: ASSLGPSDSYEQY
j_gene: TRBJ2-7
v_gene: TRBV5-6
abundance: NA

CDR3aa: ASSGGGGFEAF
j_gene: TRBJ1-1
v_gene: TRBV5-6
abundance: NA

CDR3aa: ASGLAGGPDEQF
j_gene: TRBJ2-1
v_gene: TRBV7-9
abundance: NA

CDR3aa: ASSPQGSSTDTQY
j_gene: TRBJ2-3
v_gene: TRBV6-6
abundance: NA

CDR3aa: ASSESTGSYRTDTQY
j_gene: TRBJ2-3
v_gene: TRBV2
abundance: few

CDR3aa: ASSEVVNTEAF
j_gene: TRBJ1-1
v_gene: TRBV10-2
abundance: NA

CDR3aa: ASSSTPTLLAGVTGELF
j_gene: TRBJ2-2
v_gene: TRBV11-2
abundance: NA

CDR3aa: SVVLGGTDTQY
j_gene: TRBJ2-3
v_gene: TRBV29-1
abundance: NA

CDR3aa: ASSPEQGSYEQY
j_gene: TRBJ2-7
v_gene: TRBV7-2
abundance: once

CDR3aa: ASSLLRGYNEQF
j_gene: TRBJ2-1
v_gene: TRBV5-1
abundance: NA

CDR3aa: ASTISNQPQH
j_gene: TRBJ1-5
v_gene: TRBV28
abundance: NA

CDR3aa: ASSGSTEETQY
j_gene: TRBJ2-5
v_gene: TRBV10-1
abundance: NA

CDR3aa: ASSILLRFPMQGYT
j_gene: TRBJ1-2
v_gene: TRBV19
abundance: NA

CDR3aa: ASSQAGQLNGYT
j_gene: TRBJ1-2
v_gene: TRBV4-2
abundance: few

CDR3aa: ASSPYRTGYGYT
j_gene: TRBJ1-2
v_gene: TRBV27
abundance: NA

CDR3aa: ASSIPRGGEQY
j_gene: NA
v_gene: TRBV28
abundance: NA

CDR3aa: SGLGQGAYEQY
j_gene: TRBJ2-7
v_gene: TRBV29-1
abundance: NA